This T cell receptor beta chain was observed in a study of OX40 agonist ivuxolimab in advanced cancers. Broader study findings: There was clonal expansion of CD4+ and CD8+ blood T cells by week 6 at 0.1 to 3.0 mg/kg. CD8+ T cells showed, on average, more clonal expansion than CD4+ cells.

J was trimmed by 2 bases and V by 10 bases; bases with no gene match: 6. Per the germline V gene, CDR1 is LNHDA and CDR2 is SQIVND (reference sequence). There are 13 residues in the CDR3. Concerning this clone: What it binds is not known.

Repertoires were generated with immunoSEQ multiplex PCR, while TCRdb's copy carries only in-frame clones and drops some. The sample has about 91,000 clones, around 87% seen once; the top ten hold about 4.7%. The receptor was derived from an adult with an advanced solid tumor such as melanoma, head and neck, liver or kidney cancer. The sequenced sample was CD4+ or CD8+ T cells sorted from blood, obtained in a trial of the OX40 agonist ivuxolimab. The chain employs TRBV19 and TRBJ2-7; 9 bases are shared with TRBD1. This CDR3 reads CAITGTGPYEQYF. In DNA form, the CDR3 reads TGTGCCATCACCGGGACAGGGCCCTACGAGCAGTACTTC. Full variable domain (rest looked up from reference TRBV19 and TRBJ2-7): DGGITQSPKYLFRKEGQNVTLSCEQNLNHDAMYWYRQDPGQGLRLIYYSQIVNDFQKGDIAEGYSVSREKKESFPLTVTSAQKNPTAFYLCAITGTGPYEQYFGPGTRLTVT.